Following are 20 T cell receptor beta chains from one sample sequenced in a study of PD-L1 blockade in urothelial cancer. The sample's time point: pretreatment peripheral blood. The repertoire was sequenced with immunoSEQ multiplex PCR; TCRdb's copy has only in-frame clones and lacks some. The sample consists of about 70,000 clones, roughly 90% of them appearing once. The sample here was PBMCs, taken around atezolizumab (anti-PD-L1) treatment. These receptors were taken from a man aged 65-85 years with urothelial cancer.

The chain is built from TRBV6-5 and TRBJ2-1, with 8 bases lining up with TRBD2. The CDR3 spans 15 residues. V lost 6 bases, J lost 5 bases, and 9 bases stayed unmatched. The germline CDR1 and CDR2 sequences are MNHEY and SVGAGI. The DNA of the CDR3 is TGTGCCAGCAGATACGGGACTAGAACAAACAATGAGCAGTTCTTC. It is translated as CASRYGTRTNNEQFF.

This clone was found once. The gene calls are TRBV7-9 and TRBJ2-2; weak D call: TRBD2 (5 bases). This CDR3 region has 14 residues. Trimming left V 10 bases short and J 5 bases short, with 17 bases between. In germline, CDR1 is SEHNR, CDR2 FQNEAQ (reference sequence). The CDR3 sequence is CATPKDFFTGELFF. The DNA of the CDR3 is TGTGCCACCCCCAAGGACTTTTTTACCGGGGAGCTGTTTTTT.

The chain carries TRBV12-2 and TRBJ2-7; the listed D gene, TRBD2, was not tested against the DNA. TRBV12-2 is given as a pseudogene. CDR3 size: 16 residues. CDR3 DNA sequence: TGTGCAAGTCGCTTAGCCTGGCTAGCGGTGACCTACGAGCAGTACTTC. Translating it yields CASRLAWLAVTYEQYF.

This clone was observed once. The chain employs TRBV5-1 and TRBJ2-5; TRBD1 matches at 10 bases. Trimming took 2 bases from V and 5 from J; bases not matched to a gene: 6. Germline values: CDR1 SGHRS, CDR2 YFSETQ. This CDR3 is 15 amino acids long. The CDR3 spells CASSFGDRGWETQYF. The DNA for the CDR3 is TGCGCCAGCAGCTTCGGGGACAGGGGCTGGGAGACCCAGTACTTC.

The rearrangement links TRBV6-4 to TRBJ2-1; 7 nucleotides match TRBD2. CDR3 length: 18 amino acids. Trimming cost V 0 bases and J 0 bases; bases outside gene matches: 8. Germline CDR1 is MRHNA and CDR2 is SNTAGT. The CDR3 nucleotides are TGTGCCAGCAGTGACTCCGCCGCAGGCGGGAGCTCCTACAATGAGCAGTTCTTC. Translated, it gives CASSDSAAGGSSYNEQFF.

The chain combines TRBV5-8 with TRBJ2-1, with D possibly TRBD2 on 6 matching bases. Looked up from germline, CDR1 is SGHTS and CDR2 is YDEGEE. Trimming cost V 7 bases and J 8 bases, with 28 bases left between them. There are 17 residues in the CDR3. CDR3 in DNA: TGTGCCAGCCCTAGAACGGGACTTATCCCCCCTGGGGATGAGCAGTTCTTC. As protein: CASPRTGLIPPGDEQFF.

The chain recombines TRBV18 with TRBJ2-5; 14 bases agree with TRBD2. In germline, CDR1 is KGHSH, CDR2 LQKENI. Unmatched junction bases numbered 3, after V lost 6 bases and J lost 3 bases. The CDR3 spans 15 residues. In DNA, the CDR3 is TGTGCCAGCTCCTTGACTAGCGGGAGGGAAGAGACCCAGTACTTC. Translating it yields CASSLTSGREETQYF.

V is TRBV5-8 and J is TRBJ2-5; 12 nucleotides agree with TRBD2. The V gene's germline CDR1 is SGHTS and CDR2 YDEGEE. This CDR3 is built from 15 residues. V gave up 5 bases and J gave up 2 bases; unmatched junction bases: 4. The chain's CDR3 is CASRHGLAGQETQYF. The CDR3 bases are TGTGCCAGCAGGCACGGACTAGCGGGACAAGAGACCCAGTACTTC.

The J gene is TRBJ1-5, the V gene TRBV19; D unresolved. The CDR3 runs 18 residues. Trimming stripped 2 bases from V and 3 bases from J, with 20 bases between. From germline, CDR1 is LNHDA and CDR2 SQIVND (reference sequence). Written as DNA, the CDR3 is TGTGCCAGTAGTATAAAGGGAGGAGATTGGCAGAACAATCAGCCCCAGCATTTT. Encoded protein: CASSIKGGDWQNNQPQHF. Filled out from reference TRBV19 and TRBJ1-5, the complete variable domain reads DGGITQSPKYLFRKEGQNVTLSCEQNLNHDAMYWYRQDPGQGLRLIYYSQIVNDFQKGDIAEGYSVSREKKESFPLTVTSAQKNPTAFYLCASSIKGGDWQNNQPQHFGDGTRLSIL.

The chain links TRBV7-9 to TRBJ1-4, with 8 positions matching TRBD1. The germline CDR1 and CDR2 sequences are SEHNR and FQNEAQ (reference sequence). The CDR3 covers 16 residues. J gave up 7 bases and V 5 bases, and 12 bases lay outside the gene matches. The CDR3 DNA reads TGTGCCAGCAGCCCGGGTCAGGGGGCTCTTAGTGAAAAACTGTTTTTT. Its protein product is CASSPGQGALSEKLFF.

This sequence joins TRBV5-1 and TRBJ2-5, with D possibly TRBD1 on 8 matching bases. CDR3 length equals 13 residues. Germline V gives CDR1 SGHRS, CDR2 YFSETQ. The germline V and J ends were trimmed by 2 bases and 5 bases, with 10 bases remaining between them. CDR3 sequence reads: CASSLQGGETQYF. The CDR3, as DNA: TGCGCCAGCAGCTTACAGGGGGGGGAGACCCAGTACTTC.

The chain combines TRBV2 with TRBJ1-5, with D perhaps matching TRBD1 (6 bases). Trimming removed 3 bases from V and 3 bases from J, with 15 bases in between. Per the germline V gene, CDR1 is SNHLY and CDR2 is FYNNEI. The CDR3 totals 16 residues. CDR3 nucleotides: TGTGCCAGCAGTGAGGTAGGGCAGGGGAACAATCAGCCCCAGCATTTT. It is translated as CASSEVGQGNNQPQHF. Combining the CDR3 with reference TRBV2 and TRBJ1-5 gives the whole variable domain EPEVTQTPSHQVTQMGQEVILRCVPISNHLYFYWYRQILGQKVEFLVSFYNNEISEKSEIFDDQFSVERPDGSNFTLKIRSTKLEDSAMYFCASSEVGQGNNQPQHFGDGTRLSIL.

The rearrangement links TRBV29-1 to TRBJ2-3; the D gene is possibly TRBD2 (12 bases). V was pared by 0 bases and J by 3 bases, with 37 bases between. The CDR3 has 23 amino acids. Germline CDR1 and CDR2: SQVTM and ANQGSEA. The CDR3 loop reads CSVEEWDRGSPGLAGTSTDTQYF. The CDR3 bases are TGCAGCGTTGAAGAATGGGACAGGGGGTCCCCTGGACTAGCGGGGACCAGTACAGATACGCAGTATTTT.

This clone occurred once. This rearrangement joins TRBV19 to TRBJ2-7, with 13 bases fitting TRBD2. Trimming took 5 bases from V and 3 from J; bases not matched to a gene: 4. This CDR3 is built from 15 residues. Per germline, CDR1 LNHDA and CDR2 SQIVND (reference sequence). In DNA, the CDR3 is TGTGCCAGTAGTCCCGGGACTAGCGGGATCTACGAGCAGTACTTC. Protein: CASSPGTSGIYEQYF.

In DNA form, the CDR3 reads TGTGCCAGCAGCCCAGGGATCACTGAAGCTTTCTTT. It translates to CASSPGITEAFF. The chain joins TRBV9 to TRBJ1-1; perhaps TRBD1 as D (5 bases). The V end was cut by 4 bases, the J end by 4 bases, with 8 bases between. The CDR3 has 12 amino acids. Germline loops: CDR1 SGDLS, CDR2 YYNGEE.

The gene calls are TRBV11-1 and TRBJ2-2, with 14 bases aligning to TRBD2. Germline CDR1 is SGHAT and CDR2 is FQDESV (reference sequence). V was clipped by 5 bases and J by 6 bases; unmatched bases: 5. CDR3 length: 16 amino acids. The CDR3 sequence: CASSLKGLAGAGELFF. CDR3 bases: TGTGCCAGCAGCCTAAAGGGACTAGCGGGAGCCGGGGAGCTGTTTTTT. Combining the CDR3 with reference TRBV11-1 and TRBJ2-2 gives the whole variable domain EAEVAQSPRYKITEKSQAVAFWCDPISGHATLYWYRQILGQGPELLVQFQDESVVDDSQLPKDRFSAERLKGVDSTLKIQPAELGDSAMYLCASSLKGLAGAGELFFGEGSRLTVL.

The chain couples TRBV7-8 to TRBJ1-1; 8 positions match TRBD1. The V and J ends lost 8 bases and 3 bases, in that order; junction bases with no gene match: 8. The CDR3 length is 14 residues. Per germline, CDR1 SGHVS and CDR2 FQNEAQ. CDR3 DNA sequence: TGTGCCAGCGGCCAGAACAGGGGGTACACTGAAGCTTTCTTT. This gives the protein CASGQNRGYTEAFF.

The chain carries TRBV2 and TRBJ1-2, with no clear D. The CDR3 has 13 amino acids. CDR1 and CDR2 (germline): SNHLY, FYNNEI. V lost 7 bases and J 7 bases, leaving 16 bases between the germline ends. The CDR3 DNA follows: TGTGCCAGCACGGTCGAGGGTCGGGGTGGCTACACCTTC. Protein product: CASTVEGRGGYTF.

The J gene is TRBJ2-1, the V gene TRBV28, with 8 nucleotides matching TRBD2. The CDR3 covers 12 residues. The J segment lost 9 bases and the V segment lost 10 bases, leaving 8 bases of the junction unmatched. Germline V gene lookup returns CDR1 MDHEN and CDR2 SYDVKM. CDR3 DNA: TGTGCCACAAGGACTAGCCAGGGTGAGCAGTTCTTC. Its protein product is CATRTSQGEQFF.

The genes are TRBV7-9 and TRBJ2-7, with 7 bases that match TRBD1. With V trimmed by 6 bases and J by 2 bases, 10 bases remained unmatched. The CDR3 covers 15 residues. Germline V lookup: CDR1 SEHNR, CDR2 FQNEAQ (reference sequence). The CDR3 reads CASRPSRDRPYEQYF. DNA of the CDR3: TGTGCCAGCAGGCCGAGCCGGGACAGACCCTACGAGCAGTACTTC.